This entry lists 25 T cell receptor beta chains sequenced from one sample in a study of patients and donors after allogeneic stem cell transplantation (dated by TCRdb to 2018 to 2021). The library relied on RT-PCR. The sequencer listed for this sample is NextSeq 550. TCRdb redid the processing of the public reads, applying fastp at Q25 and MiXCR, and retained in-frame beta chains. Records with the same CDR3 protein are collapsed into one entry carrying the most frequent genes and DNA. Across this sample there are under 30,000 distinct CDR3 sequences, with about 8% seen only once. The top ten clones comprise around 50% of the sample. Source material: blood, either unsorted or a sorted T cell fraction (not recorded which). These receptors were obtained from a human donor who was either an allogeneic HSCT recipient or a stem cell or donor lymphocyte infusion donor (not recorded which). It is not recorded whose cells these are; they may come from a transplant donor.

The chain couples TRBV20-1 to TRBJ2-1; 9 bases line up with TRBD2. The germline CDR1 and CDR2 sequences are DFQATT and SNEGSKA (reference sequence). This CDR3 is 15 amino acids long. With V trimmed by 0 bases and J by 7 bases, 7 bases remained unmatched. This chain's CDR3 is CSARDPGGGGNEQFF. CDR3 bases: TGCAGTGCTAGAGATCCAGGCGGGGGGGGAAATGAGCAGTTCTTC.

Relative to its sample, this clonotype is medium-sized. CDR3 sequence reads: CASSLIEAGELFF. The CDR3 DNA reads TGTGCCAGCAGCTTGATAGAGGCCGGGGAGCTGTTTTTT. The chain is built from TRBV7-2 and TRBJ2-2, with D uncertain. This CDR3 comprises 13 residues. Germline V CDR1 and CDR2: SGHTA, FQGNSA. Deletions cut 3 bases from V and 6 bases from J, with 8 bases between.

The chain joins TRBV6-5 to TRBJ2-4; no firm D call. CDR3 length equals 15 residues. Germline V lookup: CDR1 MNHEY, CDR2 SVGAGI. Trimming shortened V by 0 bases and J by 0 bases, and 6 bases separated the two germline ends. This CDR3 is CASSYSWLAKNIQYF. CDR3 sequence (DNA): TGTGCCAGCAGTTACTCTTGGTTAGCCAAAAACATTCAGTACTTC.

This clonotype occurred many times. V gene TRBV5-1 combines with J gene TRBJ2-5; D is unresolved. V was clipped by 4 bases and J by 7 bases, with 17 bases between them. CDR3 length: 14 residues. CDR1 is SGHRS, CDR2 YFSETQ, per germline. CDR3 coding DNA: TGCGCCAGCAGCCAAGGGCAGGCGGAAGGGACCCAGTACTTC. Its protein product is CASSQGQAEGTQYF.

The CDR3 nucleotides read TGTGCCAGCAGTTTGAGGGGGGTGAATTCACCCCTCCACTTT. This encodes CASSLRGVNSPLHF. This sequence joins TRBV12-3 or TRBV12-4 and TRBJ1-6; D might be TRBD1 (6 bases). The V gene lost 3 bases and the J gene lost 7 bases, with 10 bases spanning the gap. The CDR3 is 14 amino acids.

V and J are TRBV7-9 and TRBJ1-6, with D maybe TRBD1 (6 bases). Germline CDR1 and CDR2: SEHNR and FQNEAQ (reference sequence). V was trimmed by 1 base and J by 2 bases, leaving 12 bases between them. The CDR3 length is 17 residues. CDR3 nucleotides: TGTGCCAGCAGCTTAGGAGGGGGTCGCGCCTATAATTCACCCCTCCACTTT. It encodes CASSLGGGRAYNSPLHF.

This clonotype showed up just a few times. V is TRBV5-1 and J is TRBJ2-7, with D unresolved. Germline lookup yields CDR1 SGHRS and CDR2 YFSETQ. V lost 2 bases and J lost 3, with 9 bases in between. The CDR3 spans 13 residues. The CDR3 region is CASSLYSYYEQYF. CDR3 nucleotide sequence: TGCGCCAGCAGCTTATACAGCTACTACGAGCAGTACTTC.

The V gene is TRBV2, the J gene TRBJ2-5; no reliable D call. The ends were cut back, 4 bases at V and 1 base at J, with 7 bases in the middle. Germline values: CDR1 SNHLY, CDR2 FYNNEI. The CDR3 is made up of 13 amino acids. The CDR3 region is CASSGPSQETQYF. CDR3 DNA: TGTGCCAGCAGTGGACCGTCCCAAGAGACCCAGTACTTC.

A few counts support this clonotype. The chain joins TRBV10-1 to TRBJ1-5; 7 positions agree with TRBD1. Germline CDR1 is WNHNN and CDR2 is SYGVQD (reference sequence). V shed 2 bases and J 3 bases; nucleotides not matched to a gene: 4. The CDR3 length is 15 residues. The CDR3: CASSEPGQANQPQHF. As DNA, the CDR3 is TGCGCCAGCAGTGAGCCAGGACAGGCCAATCAGCCCCAGCATTTT.

This clonotype was observed many times. The CDR3 loop is CASSLGQEGQPQHF. In nucleotides, the CDR3 is TGTGCCAGCAGTTTGGGACAGGAGGGGCAGCCCCAGCATTTT. This chain links TRBV28 with TRBJ1-5; 8 nucleotides agree with TRBD1. The V gene end was trimmed by 3 bases and the J gene end by 7 bases; junction bases not matched to a gene: 5. The CDR3 extends over 14 amino acids. The germline CDR1 and CDR2 sequences are MDHEN and SYDVKM.

This clonotype was picked up many times. The chain couples TRBV5-1 to TRBJ2-7; 11 bases line up with TRBD1. The V gene end was trimmed by 1 base and the J gene end by 0 bases; junction bases not matched to a gene: 9. The CDR3 runs to 18 residues. CDR1 and CDR2 from the germline V gene are SGHRS and YFSETQ. CDR3 DNA sequence: TGCGCCAGCAGCTTGCCCGGGGCGGGACAGGGGGGCTCCTACGAGCAGTACTTC. It specifies CASSLPGAGQGGSYEQYF.

This clonotype occurred many times. The chain recombines TRBV9 with TRBJ2-3; D gene uncertain. Trimming stripped 3 bases from V and 5 bases from J, with 13 bases between. The CDR3 covers 14 residues. The germline V gene has CDR1 SGDLS and CDR2 YYNGEE. The CDR3 DNA reads as TGTGCCAGCAGCGCGATCCCCGGCGGAGATACGCAGTATTTT. Its protein is CASSAIPGGDTQYF.

This clonotype showed up many times. The chain uses TRBV30 and TRBJ2-3, with D possibly matching TRBD1 (6 bases). V was pared by 5 bases and J by 4 bases, with 16 bases between. Germline CDR1 and CDR2: GTSNPN and SVGIG (reference sequence). The CDR3 is 14 amino acids. This CDR3 is CAWVNTGLADTQYF. The CDR3 DNA reads TGTGCCTGGGTCAATACAGGGTTGGCAGATACGCAGTATTTT.

The CDR3 sequence: CAIAPGEGGEAFF. CDR3 in DNA: TGTGCCATCGCCCCGGGGGAGGGGGGTGAAGCTTTCTTT. This chain links TRBV10-3 with TRBJ1-1; a weak D match, TRBD1 (6 bases). The V and J ends lost 8 bases and 7 bases respectively, with 17 bases between them. The length of the CDR3 is 13 residues. Germline lookup yields CDR1 ENHRY and CDR2 SYGVKD.

This clonotype was recorded many times. V and J are TRBV12-3 or TRBV12-4 and TRBJ1-2, with TRBD1 matching 12 bases. This CDR3 contains 15 residues. Trimming removed 3 bases from V and 8 bases from J; junction bases left unmatched: 7. The CDR3 region is CASSFHGDRGQGYTF. The CDR3 DNA sequence: TGTGCCAGCAGTTTCCATGGGGACAGGGGGCAAGGCTACACCTTC.

V is TRBV4-1 and J is TRBJ2-1; D may be TRBD2 (5 bases). Per germline, CDR1 MGHRA and CDR2 YSYEKL. The CDR3 consists of 13 residues. Between the trimmed V and J ends, which lost 1 base and 7 bases, there was a span of 8 bases. CDR3 in amino acids: CASSQGPGNEQFF. CDR3 coding DNA: TGCGCCAGCAGCCAAGGCCCGGGGAATGAGCAGTTCTTC.

This clonotype was seen ten or more times. The rearrangement uses TRBV12-3 or TRBV12-4 and TRBJ2-1; 15 bases map to TRBD2. Losses at the gene ends were 7 bases for V and 7 bases for J; bases not matched to a gene: 5. The CDR3 has 15 residues. The CDR3 loop reads CASNSGLAGGNEQFF. The CDR3 region has the DNA TGTGCCAGCAATTCGGGACTAGCGGGAGGTAATGAGCAGTTCTTC.

The chain recombines TRBV20-1 with TRBJ1-4, with a possible D match to TRBD1 (6 bases). The V end was cut by 1 base, the J end by 8 bases, with 17 bases between. The CDR3 has 15 amino acids. Germline assignment: CDR1 DFQATT and CDR2 SNEGSKA (reference sequence). The CDR3 coding sequence is TGCAGTGCTAGAGTCCTAGGGGGGGATTGGGAAAAACTGTTTTTT. This codes for CSARVLGGDWEKLFF.

This clonotype was observed a few times. The CDR3 loop is CANSHPRAVQGF. The CDR3 nucleotides are TGTGCCAACTCACACCCGCGTGCCGTACAAGGATTC. This rearrangement joins TRBV21-1 to TRBJ2-7; the D segment call TRBD2 is taken from the table without a DNA check. TRBV21-1 is designated a pseudogene. The CDR3 loop spans 12 amino acids.

In this sample, this clonotype turned up many times. The CDR3 region has the DNA TGTGCCAGCAGCTTAGTGAGTAGGACCTACGAGCAGTACTTC. As protein: CASSLVSRTYEQYF. This rearrangement joins TRBV7-2 to TRBJ2-7; D remains unclear. CDR3 length: 14 amino acids. Trimming removed 1 base from V and 2 bases from J, with 9 bases in between. Germline V gene sequence: CDR1 SGHTA, CDR2 FQGNSA.

This clonotype was detected ten times or more. This CDR3 is CASSYDATGHYGYTF. DNA of the CDR3: TGTGCCAGCAGTTACGATGCTACTGGGCACTATGGCTACACCTTC. The chain employs TRBV6-2 or TRBV6-3 and TRBJ1-2, with unresolved D. Trimming pared 2 bases from V and 3 bases from J, leaving 13 bases between. CDR3 length equals 15 residues. CDR1 and CDR2 from the germline V gene are MNHEY and SVGEGT.

This clonotype was observed a few times. J is TRBJ2-7 and V is TRBV15; 7 positions agree with TRBD1. The CDR3 extends over 14 amino acids. The trim removed 1 base at V and 5 bases at J, leaving 5 bases unmatched. CDR1 is LNHNV and CDR2 is YYDKDF in the germline V gene (reference sequence). DNA for the CDR3: TGTGCCACCAGCAGAGCAGGGGGATCCCACGAGCAGTACTTC. This encodes CATSRAGGSHEQYF.

This clonotype was seen more than once but under ten times. The gene calls are TRBV6-5 and TRBJ2-5; D is unclear. The CDR3 covers 12 residues. Germline CDR1 reads MNHEY; CDR2 reads SVGAGI. The V end lost 7 bases, the J end lost 5 bases, and 11 bases lay between the germline ends. CDR3 protein: CASTSVGETQYF. In DNA, the CDR3 is TGTGCCAGCACCTCAGTCGGGGAGACCCAGTACTTC.

This clonotype came up a few times. V usage is TRBV28 and J usage is TRBJ2-2, with D perhaps TRBD1 (5 bases). V shed 4 bases and J shed 6 bases, with 6 bases lying between them. CDR1 and CDR2 (germline): MDHEN, SYDVKM. This CDR3 has 12 amino acids. The CDR3 loop is CASSSRAGELFF. DNA for the CDR3: TGTGCCAGCAGTTCCAGGGCCGGGGAGCTGTTTTTT.

There are many counts of this clonotype. The CDR3 spells CASILGEAKNIQYF. In DNA, the CDR3 is TGTGCCAGCATCCTCGGGGAGGCCAAAAACATTCAGTACTTC. The gene calls are TRBV12-3 or TRBV12-4 and TRBJ2-4, with TRBD2 as a possible D gene (5 bases). This CDR3 comprises 14 residues. The V and J ends lost 7 bases and 1 base respectively, with 11 bases between them.